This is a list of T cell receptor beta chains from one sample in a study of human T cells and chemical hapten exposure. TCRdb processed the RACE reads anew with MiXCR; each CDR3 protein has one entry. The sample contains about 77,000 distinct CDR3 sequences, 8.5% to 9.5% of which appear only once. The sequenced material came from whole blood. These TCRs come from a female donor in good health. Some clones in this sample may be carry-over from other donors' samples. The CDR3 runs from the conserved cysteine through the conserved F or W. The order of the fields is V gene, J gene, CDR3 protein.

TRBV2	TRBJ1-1	CASSEGGRGTEAFF
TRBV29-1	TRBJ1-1	CSVEYWTGNLMNTEAFF
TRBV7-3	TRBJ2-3	CASSLSGRRTDTQYF
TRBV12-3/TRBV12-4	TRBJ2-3	CASRSQGSGTDTQYF
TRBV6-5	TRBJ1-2	CASSYSVRGVYGYTF
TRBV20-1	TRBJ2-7	CSASGGGLNPTYEQYF
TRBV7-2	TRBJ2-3	CASRNSGTLDSTDTQYF
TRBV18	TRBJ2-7	CASSPRTGTPYEQYF
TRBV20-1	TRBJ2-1	CSARVAGDYNEQFF
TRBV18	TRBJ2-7	CASSPPTYSYEQYF
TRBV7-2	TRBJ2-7	CASSLGFGTGTYEQYF
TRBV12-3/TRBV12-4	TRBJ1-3	CASSLDRGPDSGNTIYF
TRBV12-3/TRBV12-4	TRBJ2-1	CASRDSIYNEQFF
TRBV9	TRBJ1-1	CASSQILANTEAFF
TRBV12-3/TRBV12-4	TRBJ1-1	CASTRDSPSTTEAFF
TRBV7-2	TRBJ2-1	CASSLVSPNRSEQFF
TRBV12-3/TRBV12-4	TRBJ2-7	CASSPTGGIEQYF
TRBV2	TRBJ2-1	CASSPFYNEQFF
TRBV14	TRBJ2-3	CASSVRAGDGDTQYF
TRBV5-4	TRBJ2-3	CASSYARLTDTQYF
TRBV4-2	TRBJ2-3	CASSYLGGYEADTQYF
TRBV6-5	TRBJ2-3	CASSYSGTVDTQYF
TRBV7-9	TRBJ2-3	CASSFLQNPTDTQYF
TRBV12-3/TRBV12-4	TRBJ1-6	CASSLGQGLSSPLHF
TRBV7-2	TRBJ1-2	CASSPQGVNYGYTF
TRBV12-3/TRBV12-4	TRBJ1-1	CASSFIAGPAFF